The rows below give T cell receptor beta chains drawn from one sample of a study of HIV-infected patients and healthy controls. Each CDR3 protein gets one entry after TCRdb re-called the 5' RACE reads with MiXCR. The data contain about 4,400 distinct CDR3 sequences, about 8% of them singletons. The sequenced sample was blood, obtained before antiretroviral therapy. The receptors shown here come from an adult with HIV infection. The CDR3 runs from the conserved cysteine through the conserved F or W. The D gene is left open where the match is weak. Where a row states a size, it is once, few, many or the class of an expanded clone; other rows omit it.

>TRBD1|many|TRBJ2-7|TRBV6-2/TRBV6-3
CASSQTGTGVYEQYF
TGTGCCAGCAGCCAGACCGGGACAGGGGTGTACGAGCAGTACTTC
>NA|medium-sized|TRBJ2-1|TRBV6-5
CASSLGDPQGAFLNEQFF
TGTGCCAGCAGTTTAGGGGATCCGCAGGGAGCTTTTTTGAATGAGCAGTTCTTC
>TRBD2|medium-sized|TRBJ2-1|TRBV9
CASSVETSGRAYEQFF
TGTGCCAGCAGCGTAGAGACTAGCGGGAGGGCATATGAGCAGTTCTTC
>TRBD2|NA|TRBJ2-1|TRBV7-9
CASSPTSGGSYNEQFF
TGTGCCAGCAGTCCAACTAGCGGGGGCTCATACAATGAGCAGTTCTTC
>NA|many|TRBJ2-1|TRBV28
CASSPGPPEFF
TGTGCCAGCAGTCCCGGCCCACCTGAGTTCTTC
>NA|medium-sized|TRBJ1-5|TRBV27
CASSYRQAPNQPQHF
TGTGCCAGCAGTTACCGACAGGCACCGAATCAGCCCCAGCATTTT
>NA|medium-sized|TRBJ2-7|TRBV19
CASSIHPGLEQYF
TGTGCCAGTAGTATACACCCGGGTCTGGAGCAGTACTTC
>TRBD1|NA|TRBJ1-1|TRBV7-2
CASSLGRTGTHTEAFF
TGTGCCAGCAGCCTGGGTCGGACAGGGACGCACACTGAAGCTTTCTTT
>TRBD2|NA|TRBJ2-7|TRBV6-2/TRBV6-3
CASTRLASYEQYF
TGTGCCAGCACCCGACTAGCAAGCTACGAGCAGTACTTC
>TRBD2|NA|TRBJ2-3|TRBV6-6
CASSFSGGEARTDTQYF
TGTGCCAGCAGTTTCTCCGGGGGGGAGGCTCGCACAGATACGCAGTATTTT
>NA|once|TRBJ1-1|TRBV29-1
CSVEGETLQPEAFF
TGCAGCGTTGAGGGGGAGACTCTTCAACCTGAAGCTTTCTTT
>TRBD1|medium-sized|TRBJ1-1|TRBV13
CASSPETGDTEAFF
TGTGCCAGCAGCCCCGAAACAGGGGACACTGAAGCTTTCTTT
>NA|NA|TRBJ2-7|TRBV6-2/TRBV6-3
CASSYNPSYEQYF
TGTGCCAGCAGTTACAATCCCAGTTACGAGCAGTACTTC
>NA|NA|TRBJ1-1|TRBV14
CASSHTGGLLTEAFF
TGTGCCAGCAGCCATACGGGGGGGCTGCTTACTGAAGCTTTCTTT
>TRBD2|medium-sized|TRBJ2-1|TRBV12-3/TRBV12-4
CASSSERGSYNEQFF
TGTGCCAGCAGTTCAGAGCGGGGGTCCTACAATGAGCAGTTCTTC
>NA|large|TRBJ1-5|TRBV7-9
CASGGPYSNQPQHF
TGTGCCAGCGGGGGGCCTTATAGCAATCAGCCCCAGCATTTT
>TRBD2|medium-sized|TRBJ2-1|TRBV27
CASSTKSSGRAYNEQFF
TGTGCCAGCAGTACCAAATCTAGCGGGAGGGCCTACAATGAGCAGTTCTTC
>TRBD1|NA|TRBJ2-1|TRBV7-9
CASEGGTGIYNEQFF
TGTGCCAGCGAGGGAGGGACAGGGATCTACAATGAGCAGTTCTTC
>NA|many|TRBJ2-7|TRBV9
CASSPYTGRGLSYEQYF
TGTGCCAGCAGCCCGTATACCGGGCGAGGGCTCTCCTACGAGCAGTACTTC
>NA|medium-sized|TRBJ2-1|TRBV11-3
CASSLGVQNEQFF
TGTGCCAGCAGCTTAGGGGTCCAGAATGAGCAGTTCTTC
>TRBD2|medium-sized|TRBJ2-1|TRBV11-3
CASSSGLAYNEQFF
TGTGCCAGCAGCTCGGGACTAGCGTACAATGAGCAGTTCTTC
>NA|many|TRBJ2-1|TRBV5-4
CASSLEGRGSYNEQFF
TGTGCCAGCAGCTTGGAGGGCAGGGGCTCCTACAATGAGCAGTTCTTC
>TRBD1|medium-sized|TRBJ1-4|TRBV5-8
CASSPGTGSSANEKLFF
TGTGCCAGCAGCCCGGGGACAGGGAGTTCTGCTAATGAAAAACTGTTTTTT
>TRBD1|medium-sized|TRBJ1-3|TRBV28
CASSPGGSGNTIYF
TGTGCCAGCAGCCCAGGGGGATCTGGAAACACCATATATTTT
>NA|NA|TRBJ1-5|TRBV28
CASSFPGGPGMAQHF
TGTGCCAGCAGTTTTCCCGGCGGTCCGGGGATGGCCCAGCATTTT
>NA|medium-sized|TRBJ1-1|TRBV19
CASSMGAFGNTEAFF
TGTGCCAGTAGTATGGGGGCGTTTGGGAACACTGAAGCTTTCTTT
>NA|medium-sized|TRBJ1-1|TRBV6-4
CASSVQGDTEAFF
TGTGCCAGCAGTGTTCAGGGTGACACTGAAGCTTTCTTT
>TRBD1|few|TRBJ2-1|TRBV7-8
CASSFQDRRRWNEQFF
TGTGCCAGCAGCTTCCAGGACAGGAGGAGATGGAATGAGCAGTTCTTC
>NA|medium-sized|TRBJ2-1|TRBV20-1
CSAMPGRGDEQFF
TGCAGTGCGATGCCAGGGAGAGGCGATGAGCAGTTCTTC
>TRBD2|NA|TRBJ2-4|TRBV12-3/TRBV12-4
CASSPGLAGGLAKNIQYF
TGTGCCAGCAGTCCCGGACTAGCGGGGGGGCTAGCCAAAAACATTCAGTACTTC
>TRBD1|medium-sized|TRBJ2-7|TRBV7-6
CASSLDGFGQGAREQYF
TGTGCCAGCAGCTTAGATGGATTTGGGCAGGGGGCGCGAGAGCAGTACTTC
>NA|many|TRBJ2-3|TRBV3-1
CASSQARGGTTDTQYF
TGTGCCAGCAGCCAAGCCAGGGGGGGCACCACAGATACGCAGTATTTT
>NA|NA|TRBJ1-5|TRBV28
CASSQVKQYSNQPQHF
TGTGCCAGCAGCCAAGTAAAACAGTATAGCAATCAGCCCCAGCATTTT
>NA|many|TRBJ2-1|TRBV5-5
CASSPLQGTPYNEQFF
TGTGCCAGCAGTCCTCTACAGGGTACTCCCTACAATGAGCAGTTCTTC
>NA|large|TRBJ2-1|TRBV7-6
CASSLGSSYNEQFF
TGTGCCAGCAGCTTAGGGAGCTCCTACAATGAGCAGTTCTTC
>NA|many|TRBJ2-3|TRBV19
CASSPVVAGTDTQYF
TGTGCCAGTAGTCCCGTTGTAGCGGGCACAGATACGCAGTATTTT
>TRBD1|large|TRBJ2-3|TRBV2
CASTETGGTDTQYF
TGTGCCAGCACCGAGACAGGGGGCACAGATACGCAGTATTTT
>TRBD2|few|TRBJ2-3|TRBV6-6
CASSYGLGTTSDTQYF
TGTGCCAGCAGTTACGGATTAGGGACTACCTCAGATACGCAGTATTTT
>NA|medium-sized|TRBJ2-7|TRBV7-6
CASGEIQGIGYEQYF
TGTGCCAGCGGAGAAATTCAGGGGATTGGGTACGAGCAGTACTTC
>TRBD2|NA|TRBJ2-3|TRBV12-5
CASGLLVGGPPDTQYF
TGTGCTAGTGGTTTGCTCGTGGGAGGGCCGCCAGATACGCAGTATTTT
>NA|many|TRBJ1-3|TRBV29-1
CSVSHANSGNTIYF
TGCAGCGTCTCCCACGCGAACTCTGGAAACACCATATATTTT
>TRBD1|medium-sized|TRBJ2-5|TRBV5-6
CASSLLGRGFQETQYF
TGTGCCAGCAGCTTGTTGGGCAGGGGGTTCCAAGAGACCCAGTACTTC
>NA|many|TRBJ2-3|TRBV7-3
CASSSRGQKTDTQYF
TGTGCCAGCAGCTCCCGGGGCCAAAAGACAGATACGCAGTATTTT